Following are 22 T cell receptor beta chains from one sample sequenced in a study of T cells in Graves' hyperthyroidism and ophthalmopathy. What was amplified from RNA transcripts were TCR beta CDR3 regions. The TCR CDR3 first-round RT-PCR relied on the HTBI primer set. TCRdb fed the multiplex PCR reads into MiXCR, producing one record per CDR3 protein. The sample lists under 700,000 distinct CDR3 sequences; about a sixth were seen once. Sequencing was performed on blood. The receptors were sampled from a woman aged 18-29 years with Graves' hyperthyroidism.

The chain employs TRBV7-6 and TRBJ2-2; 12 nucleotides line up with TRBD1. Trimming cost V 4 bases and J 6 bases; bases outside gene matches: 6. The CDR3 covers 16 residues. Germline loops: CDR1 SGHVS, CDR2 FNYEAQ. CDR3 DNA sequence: TGTGCCAGCAGCTCCTCCGGGACAGGGGGCCCCGGGGAGCTGTTTTTT. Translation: CASSSSGTGGPGELFF.

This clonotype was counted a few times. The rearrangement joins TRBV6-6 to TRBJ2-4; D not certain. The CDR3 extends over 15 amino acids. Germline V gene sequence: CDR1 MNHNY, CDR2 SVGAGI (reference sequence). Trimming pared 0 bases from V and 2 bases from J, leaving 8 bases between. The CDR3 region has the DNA TGTGCCAGCAGTTACTCGGGCGGAACCAAAAACATTCAGTACTTC. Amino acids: CASSYSGGTKNIQYF.

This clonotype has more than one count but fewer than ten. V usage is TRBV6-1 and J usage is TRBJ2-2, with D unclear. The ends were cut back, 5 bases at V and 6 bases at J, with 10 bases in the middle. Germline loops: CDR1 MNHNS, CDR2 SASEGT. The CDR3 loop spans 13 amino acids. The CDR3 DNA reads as TGTGCCAGCAGTCGCGCTCCCGCCGGGGAGCTGTTTTTT. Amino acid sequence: CASSRAPAGELFF.

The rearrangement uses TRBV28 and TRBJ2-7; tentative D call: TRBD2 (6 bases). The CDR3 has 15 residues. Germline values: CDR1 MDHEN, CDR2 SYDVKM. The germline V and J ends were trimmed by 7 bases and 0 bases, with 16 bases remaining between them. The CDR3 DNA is TGTGCCAGCACCCAAGCGGGCCGGAGCTCCTACGAGCAGTACTTC. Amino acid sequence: CASTQAGRSSYEQYF.

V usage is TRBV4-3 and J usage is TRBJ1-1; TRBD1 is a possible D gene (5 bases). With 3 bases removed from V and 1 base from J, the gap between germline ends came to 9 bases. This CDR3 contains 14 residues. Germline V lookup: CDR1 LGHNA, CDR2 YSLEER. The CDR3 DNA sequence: TGCGCCAGCAGCCAGATTGGGGGGAACACTGAAGCTTTCTTT. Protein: CASSQIGGNTEAFF.

The CDR3 loop is CASSEYLDEQFF. For the CDR3, the DNA is TGTGCCAGCAGTGAATACCTGGATGAGCAGTTCTTC. The chain couples TRBV2 to TRBJ2-1; D is uncertain. Germline CDR1 reads SNHLY; CDR2 reads FYNNEI. The V and J ends lost 2 bases and 8 bases respectively, with 7 bases between them. The CDR3 contains 12 residues.

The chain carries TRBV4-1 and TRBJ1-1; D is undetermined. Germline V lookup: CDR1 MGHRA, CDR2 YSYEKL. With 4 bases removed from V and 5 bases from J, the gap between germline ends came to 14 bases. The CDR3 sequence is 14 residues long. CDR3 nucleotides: TGCGCCAGCAGCCCCTGGACTCGGCGGACTGAAGCTTTCTTT. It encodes CASSPWTRRTEAFF.

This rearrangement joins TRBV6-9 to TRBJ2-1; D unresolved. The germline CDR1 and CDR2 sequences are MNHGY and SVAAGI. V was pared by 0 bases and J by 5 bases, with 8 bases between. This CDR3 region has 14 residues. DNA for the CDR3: TGTGCCAGCAGTTATTCGGACGGCCACAATGAGCAGTTCTTC. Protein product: CASSYSDGHNEQFF.

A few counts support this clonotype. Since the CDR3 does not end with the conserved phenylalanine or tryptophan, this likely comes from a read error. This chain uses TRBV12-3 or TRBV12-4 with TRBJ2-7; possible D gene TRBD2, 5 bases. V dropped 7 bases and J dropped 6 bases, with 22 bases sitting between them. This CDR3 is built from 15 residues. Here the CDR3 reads CASTKSGTSLGEQYS. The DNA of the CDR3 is TGTGCCAGCACCAAATCGGGAACTTCTCTAGGCGAGCAGTACTCC.

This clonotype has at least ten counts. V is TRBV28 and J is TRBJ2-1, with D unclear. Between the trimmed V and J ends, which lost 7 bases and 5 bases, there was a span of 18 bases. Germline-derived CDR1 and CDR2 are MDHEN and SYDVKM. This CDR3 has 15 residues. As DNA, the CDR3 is TGTGCCAGCACCGACCCCCCAACGGCCCACAATGAGCAGTTCTTC. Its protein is CASTDPPTAHNEQFF.

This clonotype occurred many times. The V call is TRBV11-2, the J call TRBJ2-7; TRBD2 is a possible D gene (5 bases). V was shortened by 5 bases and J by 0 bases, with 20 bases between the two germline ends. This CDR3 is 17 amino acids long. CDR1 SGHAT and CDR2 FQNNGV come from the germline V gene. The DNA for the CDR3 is TGTGCCAGCAGCCCGAGGGCCGCTAGCCTGAGCTCCTACGAGCAGTACTTC. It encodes CASSPRAASLSSYEQYF.

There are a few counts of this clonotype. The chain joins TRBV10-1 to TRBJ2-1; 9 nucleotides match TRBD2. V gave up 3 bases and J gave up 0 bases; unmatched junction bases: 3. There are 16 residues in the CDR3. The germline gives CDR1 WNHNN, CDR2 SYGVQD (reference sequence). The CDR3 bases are TGCGCCAGCAGTGACTATAGCGGGAGCTCCTACAATGAGCAGTTCTTC. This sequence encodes CASSDYSGSSYNEQFF.

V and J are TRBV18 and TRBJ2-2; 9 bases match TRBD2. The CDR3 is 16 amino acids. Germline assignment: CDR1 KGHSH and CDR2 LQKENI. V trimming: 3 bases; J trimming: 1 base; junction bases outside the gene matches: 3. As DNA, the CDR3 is TGTGCCAGCTCACCGCAGACTAGCGGGAACACCGGGGAGCTGTTTTTT. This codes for CASSPQTSGNTGELFF.

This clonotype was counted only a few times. The CDR3 DNA is TGCGCCAGCAGCCAAGATGGATCGGAGGCCCAAGAGACCCAGTACTTC. Protein sequence: CASSQDGSEAQETQYF. The V gene is TRBV4-3, the J gene TRBJ2-5; D perhaps matches TRBD2 (5 bases). In germline, CDR1 is LGHNA, CDR2 YSLEER. The CDR3 is made up of 16 amino acids. V lost 0 bases and J lost 1, with 12 bases in between.

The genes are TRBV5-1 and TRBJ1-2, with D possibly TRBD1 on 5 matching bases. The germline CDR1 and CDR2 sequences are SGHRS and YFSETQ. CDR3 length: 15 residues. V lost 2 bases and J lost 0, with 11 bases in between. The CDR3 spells CASSFTGWANYGYTF. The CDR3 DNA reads TGCGCCAGCAGCTTCACAGGTTGGGCTAACTATGGCTACACCTTC.

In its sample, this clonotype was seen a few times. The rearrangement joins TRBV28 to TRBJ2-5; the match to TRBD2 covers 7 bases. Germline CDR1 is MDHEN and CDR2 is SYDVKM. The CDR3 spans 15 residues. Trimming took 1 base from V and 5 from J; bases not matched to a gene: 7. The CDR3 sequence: CASSLFRGVEETQYF. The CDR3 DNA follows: TGTGCCAGCAGTTTATTTCGGGGGGTTGAGGAGACCCAGTACTTC. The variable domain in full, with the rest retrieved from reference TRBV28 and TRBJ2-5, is DVKVTQSSRYLVKRTGEKVFLECVQDMDHENMFWYRQDPGLGLRLIYFSYDVKMKEKGDIPEGYSVSREKKERFSLILESASTNQTSMYLCASSLFRGVEETQYFGPGTRLLVL.

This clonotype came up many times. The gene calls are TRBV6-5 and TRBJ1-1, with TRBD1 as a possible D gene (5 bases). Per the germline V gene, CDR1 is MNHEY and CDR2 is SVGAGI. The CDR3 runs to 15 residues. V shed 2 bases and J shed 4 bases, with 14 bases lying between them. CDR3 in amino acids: CASSYAGWGGTEAFF. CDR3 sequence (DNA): TGTGCCAGCAGTTACGCCGGGTGGGGGGGCACTGAAGCTTTCTTT.

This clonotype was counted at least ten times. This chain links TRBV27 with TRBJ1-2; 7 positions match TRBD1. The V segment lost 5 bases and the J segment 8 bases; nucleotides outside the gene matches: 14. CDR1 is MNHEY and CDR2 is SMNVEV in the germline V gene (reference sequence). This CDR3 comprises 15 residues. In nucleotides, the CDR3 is TGTGCCAGCAGTCCGACAGGGATGAGGGGTCGCGGCTACACCTTC. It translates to CASSPTGMRGRGYTF.

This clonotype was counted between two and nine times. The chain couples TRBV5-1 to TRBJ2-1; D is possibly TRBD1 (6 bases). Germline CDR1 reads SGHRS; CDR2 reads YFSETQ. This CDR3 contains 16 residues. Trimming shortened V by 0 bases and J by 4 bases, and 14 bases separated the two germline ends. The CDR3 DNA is TGCGCCAGCAGCTTGGCCGCCAGGGGAAAATACAATGAGCAGTTCTTC. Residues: CASSLAARGKYNEQFF.

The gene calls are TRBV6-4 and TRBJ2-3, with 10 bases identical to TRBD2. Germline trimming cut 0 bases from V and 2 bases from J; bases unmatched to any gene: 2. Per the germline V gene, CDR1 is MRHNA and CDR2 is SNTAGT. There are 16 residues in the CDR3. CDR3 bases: TGTGCCAGCAGTGACTCGAGCGGGGGGGCCACAGATACGCAGTATTTT. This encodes CASSDSSGGATDTQYF.

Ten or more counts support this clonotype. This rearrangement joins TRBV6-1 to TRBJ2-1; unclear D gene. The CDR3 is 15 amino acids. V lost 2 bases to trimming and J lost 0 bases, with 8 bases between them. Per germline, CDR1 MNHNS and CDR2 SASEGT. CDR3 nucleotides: TGTGCCAGCAGTGAAATTCTCTACTCCTACAATGAGCAGTTCTTC. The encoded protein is CASSEILYSYNEQFF.

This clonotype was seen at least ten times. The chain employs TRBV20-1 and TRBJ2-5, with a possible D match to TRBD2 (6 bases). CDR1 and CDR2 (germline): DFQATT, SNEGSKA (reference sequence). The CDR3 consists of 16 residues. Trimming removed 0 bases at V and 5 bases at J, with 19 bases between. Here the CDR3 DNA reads TGCAGTGCTAGAGACGCCAGCTTAGCGGAAGGGGAGACCCAGTACTTC. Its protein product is CSARDASLAEGETQYF.